The 11 T cell receptor beta chains reported below all come from one sample, sequenced in a study of blood T cell repertoires in COVID-19. The data were produced by immunoSEQ multiplex PCR, yet TCRdb's version contains in-frame clones alone and is incomplete. The table records roughly 220,000 clones, approximately 81% of them present only once. The sequencing sample was made of peripheral blood. The source of these receptors is a man aged 30-40 years with active or convalescent COVID-19.

This chain joins TRBV9 and TRBJ2-1; D unclear. The CDR3 contains 15 residues. Germline lookup yields CDR1 SGDLS and CDR2 YYNGEE. With 0 bases removed from V and 0 bases from J, the gap between germline ends came to 7 bases. The CDR3 loop reads CASSVDSISYNEQFF. The CDR3 bases are TGTGCCAGCAGCGTAGACAGCATCTCCTACAATGAGCAGTTCTTC. Full variable domain (rest looked up from reference TRBV9 and TRBJ2-1): DSGVTQTPKHLITATGQRVTLRCSPRSGDLSVYWYQQSLDQGLQFLIQYYNGEERAKGNILERFSAQQFPDLHSELNLSSLELGDSALYFCASSVDSISYNEQFFGPGTRLTVL.

The sample holds one count of this clone. CDR3 coding DNA: TGCAGCGTTGCCCTAACAGGGGAGGCTTTCTTT. Protein sequence: CSVALTGEAFF. The chain links TRBV29-1 to TRBJ1-1; 7 bases line up with TRBD1. J was trimmed by 11 bases and V by 4 bases; bases with no gene match: 7. CDR3 length: 11 residues. Germline V gene sequence: CDR1 SQVTM, CDR2 ANQGSEA.

The V gene is TRBV2, the J gene TRBJ2-7, with D possibly matching TRBD1 (6 bases). The CDR3 covers 13 residues. Germline V CDR1 and CDR2: SNHLY, FYNNEI. Trimming cost V 4 bases and J 5 bases, with 12 bases left between them. CDR3 region: CASSGGTGNEQYF. CDR3 coding DNA: TGTGCCAGCAGTGGGGGAACAGGGAACGAGCAGTACTTC.

The rearrangement uses TRBV6-2 or TRBV6-3 and TRBJ1-2, with D perhaps matching TRBD1 (5 bases). CDR3 size: 15 residues. Germline lookup yields CDR1 MNHEY and CDR2 SVGEGT. Deletions cut 0 bases from V and 0 bases from J, with 8 bases between. CDR3 DNA: TGTGCCAGCAGTTACTCTTGGGACTCTAACTATGGCTACACCTTC. It encodes CASSYSWDSNYGYTF.

The rearrangement links TRBV6-4 to TRBJ2-1, with 11 nucleotides matching TRBD2. CDR3 length: 16 amino acids. Germline-derived CDR1 and CDR2 are MRHNA and SNTAGT. V trimming: 7 bases; J trimming: 7 bases; junction bases outside the gene matches: 12. This CDR3 is CASTSSRLAGNNEQFF. The CDR3 DNA reads as TGTGCCAGCACCTCCTCTAGACTAGCGGGAAATAATGAGCAGTTCTTC.

V and J are TRBV5-1 and TRBJ2-3; tentative D call: TRBD2 (6 bases). Trimming took 1 base from V and 5 from J, leaving 17 bases between them. Germline-derived CDR1 and CDR2 are SGHRS and YFSETQ. The CDR3 runs 16 residues. CDR3 sequence reads: CASSLSGRGGIDTQYF. The CDR3 DNA reads as TGCGCCAGCAGCTTGTCGGGTAGGGGCGGGATAGATACGCAGTATTTT.

J is TRBJ1-2 and V is TRBV19; 10 bases agree with TRBD1. CDR1 LNHDA and CDR2 SQIVND come from the germline V gene (reference sequence). The V segment lost 7 bases and the J segment 8 bases; nucleotides outside the gene matches: 10. The CDR3 runs 14 residues. The CDR3 here is CASTAAGTGEGYTF. CDR3 DNA sequence: TGTGCCAGTACCGCGGCCGGGACAGGGGAAGGCTACACCTTC.

V usage is TRBV2 and J usage is TRBJ1-1, with TRBD1 matching 10 bases. Germline V lookup: CDR1 SNHLY, CDR2 FYNNEI. This CDR3 region has 14 residues. Trimming at V came to 0 bases and at J to 10 bases, leaving 5 bases not matched to a gene. Here the CDR3 DNA reads TGTGCCAGCAGTGAAGCGGGACAGGGGAACGGAGCTTTCTTT. Residues: CASSEAGQGNGAFF.

This clone has just one count. The rearrangement links TRBV18 to TRBJ2-5; D may be TRBD1 (6 bases). This CDR3 spans 15 amino acids. Germline V CDR1 and CDR2: KGHSH, LQKENI. Trimming shortened V by 6 bases and J by 0 bases, and 14 bases separated the two germline ends. The CDR3 nucleotides are TGTGCCAGCTCGCTAAATTACAGGGACCAAGAGACCCAGTACTTC. It yields the protein CASSLNYRDQETQYF.

This sequence joins TRBV5-1 and TRBJ1-5, with unresolved D. The CDR3 covers 14 residues. Trimming left V 0 bases short and J 0 bases short, with 4 bases between. CDR1 SGHRS and CDR2 YFSETQ come from the germline V gene. The CDR3 is CASSLDTSNQPQHF. The CDR3 DNA reads TGCGCCAGCAGCTTGGACACTAGCAATCAGCCCCAGCATTTT.

DNA of the CDR3: TGTGCCAGCAGCGTAGCGGGAGGGCCGTGGATAGAGACCCAGTACTTC. Its translation: CASSVAGGPWIETQYF. V gene TRBV9 combines with J gene TRBJ2-5; TRBD2 aligns across 8 bases. Germline loops: CDR1 SGDLS, CDR2 YYNGEE. The CDR3 loop spans 16 amino acids. Trimming took 0 bases from V and 4 from J; bases not matched to a gene: 8.